This passage covers 27 T cell receptor beta chains from one sample sequenced in a study of T cells in Graves' hyperthyroidism and ophthalmopathy. Amplified TCR beta CDR3 regions derived from RNA transcripts. Using the HTBI primer set, a first-round RT-PCR was run on the TCR CDR3. TCRdb reanalysed the multiplex PCR reads using MiXCR and keeps one entry per CDR3 protein. The table records 360,000 or so distinct CDR3 sequences, roughly 15% of them present only once. Sequenced: blood. The source is a woman aged 55-69 years with Graves' ophthalmopathy.

This clonotype was recorded many times. The chain has TRBV30 and TRBJ2-1, with a weak D call TRBD1 (5 bases). CDR3 size: 12 residues. The germline CDR1 and CDR2 sequences are GTSNPN and SVGIG (reference sequence). With 5 bases removed from V and 8 bases from J, the gap between germline ends came to 13 bases. CDR3 bases: TGTGCCTGGCGTCCTTTCAGGGATGAGCAGTTCTTC. The encoded protein is CAWRPFRDEQFF.

V gene TRBV30 combines with J gene TRBJ2-6, with a possible D match to TRBD1 (5 bases). CDR1 and CDR2 from the germline V gene are GTSNPN and SVGIG (reference sequence). V was shortened by 2 bases and J by 0 bases, with 11 bases between the two germline ends. The length of the CDR3 is 16 residues. CDR3: CAWSPPTVSGANVLTF. The CDR3 DNA sequence: TGTGCCTGGAGTCCACCGACAGTCTCTGGGGCCAACGTCCTGACTTTC.

The chain couples TRBV28 to TRBJ1-4; D possibly corresponds to TRBD1 (6 bases). Germline V lookup: CDR1 MDHEN, CDR2 SYDVKM. V shed 6 bases and J shed 5 bases, with 13 bases lying between them. The CDR3 totals 14 residues. Written as DNA, the CDR3 is TGTGCCAGCAGCAGGACAGATCTAAATGAAAAACTGTTTTTT. Translated: CASSRTDLNEKLFF.

This clonotype was seen a few times. The genes are TRBV5-1 and TRBJ2-5; maybe TRBD2 (6 bases). The V gene's germline CDR1 is SGHRS and CDR2 YFSETQ. Trimming removed 4 bases from V and 5 bases from J, with 15 bases in between. The CDR3 loop spans 14 amino acids. CDR3: CASSEPGGTETQYF. The CDR3 region has the DNA TGCGCCAGCAGCGAACCCGGGGGAACGGAGACCCAGTACTTC.

The rearrangement joins TRBV9 to TRBJ2-7; 7 nucleotides line up with TRBD2. This CDR3 comprises 15 residues. Germline values: CDR1 SGDLS, CDR2 YYNGEE. J lost 5 bases, V lost 4 bases, and 12 bases had no gene match. The DNA of the CDR3 is TGTGCCAGCAGCCCCCGCCTGCTAGCGGCCGACGAGCAGTACTTC. Its protein product is CASSPRLLAADEQYF.

At least ten counts were recorded for this clonotype. This sequence joins TRBV7-3 and TRBJ2-7; a possible D gene is TRBD2 (6 bases). Trimming removed 2 bases from V and 2 bases from J, with 10 bases in between. The CDR3 is made up of 14 amino acids. Germline lookup yields CDR1 SGHTA and CDR2 FQGTGA. The CDR3 loop is CASSLDGSPYEQYF. CDR3 DNA: TGTGCCAGCAGCTTAGACGGGAGCCCCTACGAGCAGTACTTC.

This clonotype came up many times. CDR3 residues: CASSFSTGGNYGYTF. The CDR3 region has the DNA TGTGCCAGCAGTTTCTCGACAGGGGGCAACTATGGCTACACCTTC. The chain couples TRBV28 to TRBJ1-2; 10 bases agree with TRBD1. The ends lost 3 bases at V and 2 bases at J; junction bases unmatched: 3. This CDR3 comprises 15 residues. Germline V CDR1 and CDR2: MDHEN, SYDVKM.

For this clonotype: This may come from a read error, since a much larger clone is one base off. The rearrangement links TRBV28 to TRBJ2-3, with TRBD1 identical over 7 bases. J was trimmed by 1 base and V by 8 bases; bases with no gene match: 12. CDR3 length: 16 amino acids. CDR1 is MDHEN and CDR2 is SYDVKM in the germline V gene. The CDR3 nucleotides read TGTGCCAGCTCAGAAAGGGGGCCAGAGGGCACAGATACGCAGTATTTT. It translates to CASSERGPEGTDTQYF.

This clonotype has a count of ten or more. The chain employs TRBV12-3 or TRBV12-4 and TRBJ2-3, with D perhaps TRBD1 (6 bases). This CDR3 has 16 amino acids. The V gene lost 1 base and the J gene lost 4 bases, with 15 bases spanning the gap. CDR3: CASSLDSAGAADTQYF. Here the CDR3 DNA reads TGTGCCAGCAGTTTAGATAGCGCAGGGGCCGCAGATACGCAGTATTTT.

This clonotype was seen repeatedly, ten times or more. The chain carries TRBV2 and TRBJ2-1; 12 nucleotides match TRBD1. The V gene's germline CDR1 is SNHLY and CDR2 FYNNEI. J was trimmed by 7 bases and V by 7 bases; bases with no gene match: 8. The CDR3 is made up of 15 amino acids. CDR3 amino acids: CASNPGTGGWNEQFF. DNA for the CDR3: TGTGCCAGCAATCCCGGGACAGGGGGCTGGAATGAGCAGTTCTTC.

Ten or more counts support this clonotype. The V call is TRBV5-1, the J call TRBJ2-7; 7 positions match TRBD2. V lost 3 bases and J lost 2; bases outside the gene matches: 8. The CDR3 loop spans 15 amino acids. Germline V gives CDR1 SGHRS, CDR2 YFSETQ. DNA of the CDR3: TGCGCCAGCAGCTCGACTAGCCCGGTAACCTACGAGCAGTACTTC. Translating gives CASSSTSPVTYEQYF. Combining the CDR3 with reference TRBV5-1 and TRBJ2-7 gives the whole variable domain KAGVTQTPRYLIKTRGQQVTLSCSPISGHRSVSWYQQTPGQGLQFLFEYFSETQRNKGNFPGRFSGRQFSNSRSEMNVSTLELGDSALYLCASSSTSPVTYEQYFGPGTRLTVT.

The chain carries TRBV6-1 and TRBJ2-1; 8 nucleotides align to TRBD2. The CDR3 has 16 residues. After removal of 8 bases from V and 4 bases from J, the junction contained 13 bases not matched to a gene. Germline V gene data show CDR1 as MNHNS and CDR2 as SASEGT. CDR3 DNA: TGTGCCAGCCGGGGGGGACTGCCCCCAATATACAATGAGCAGTTCTTC. It encodes CASRGGLPPIYNEQFF.

This clonotype was seen many times. The gene calls are TRBV10-3 and TRBJ1-2; no reliable D call. This CDR3 has 12 residues. Germline V gene data show CDR1 as ENHRY and CDR2 as SYGVKD. Trimming removed 3 bases at V and 4 bases at J, with 6 bases between. The CDR3 DNA reads as TGTGCCATCAGTGAAGGCAGCTATGGCTACACCTTC. It codes for CAISEGSYGYTF.

Details on this clonotype: One end of the junction is discordant with germline, which a read error may explain. This chain links TRBV19 with TRBJ1-1; D is possibly TRBD1 (6 bases). The CDR3 contains 14 residues. In germline, CDR1 is LNHDA, CDR2 SQIVND (reference sequence). As DNA, the CDR3 is TGTGCCAGTGGACAGAACAGAATGAACACTGGAGCTTTCTTT. Protein product: CASGQNRMNTGAFF.

This chain connects TRBV20-1 to TRBJ1-5; D perhaps matches TRBD1 (5 bases). The CDR3 consists of 14 residues. Trimming removed 0 bases from V and 6 bases from J, with 12 bases in between. The germline CDR1 and CDR2 sequences are DFQATT and SNEGSKA (reference sequence). The chain's CDR3 is CSARDRRGGQPQHF. The CDR3 bases are TGCAGTGCTAGAGATCGAAGGGGAGGTCAGCCCCAGCATTTT.

The V gene is TRBV3-1, the J gene TRBJ2-2; tentative D call: TRBD1 (5 bases). The V and J ends lost 4 bases and 7 bases respectively, with 10 bases between them. Germline V lookup: CDR1 LGHDT, CDR2 YNNKEL (reference sequence). This CDR3 contains 13 residues. The CDR3 nucleotides are TGTGCCAGCAGCCGTACAGGCGGCGGGGAGCTGTTTTTT. As protein: CASSRTGGGELFF. The variable domain in full, with the rest retrieved from reference TRBV3-1 and TRBJ2-2, is DTAVSQTPKYLVTQMGNDKSIKCEQNLGHDTMYWYKQDSKKFLKIMFSYNNKELIINETVPNRFSPKSPDKAHLNLHINSLELGDSAVYFCASSRTGGGELFFGEGSRLTVL.

The chain uses TRBV20-1 and TRBJ1-1; 9 bases align to TRBD1. This CDR3 is 15 amino acids long. Germline CDR1 is DFQATT and CDR2 is SNEGSKA (reference sequence). V dropped 1 base and J dropped 3; count of bases not matched to a gene: 6. CDR3 residues: CSARVPGQGYTEAFF. CDR3 DNA sequence: TGCAGTGCTAGAGTCCCGGGACAGGGCTACACTGAAGCTTTCTTT.

This clonotype was observed a few times. V is TRBV6-1 and J is TRBJ2-3; D is tentatively TRBD1 or TRBD2 (6 bases each). Germline CDR1 MNHNS, CDR2 SASEGT. Trimming removed 5 bases from V and 4 bases from J, with 16 bases in between. The CDR3 runs 15 residues. The CDR3 bases are TGTGCCAGCAGTCATGTGGGCGGGACATCAGATACGCAGTATTTT. Translating it yields CASSHVGGTSDTQYF.

This clonotype was detected ten times or more. The chain couples TRBV20-1 to TRBJ2-5, with 8 positions matching TRBD2. CDR1 is DFQATT, CDR2 SNEGSKA, per germline (reference sequence). The CDR3 totals 15 residues. The ends lost 6 bases at V and 6 bases at J; junction bases unmatched: 15. The CDR3 bases are TGCAGTGCCAGACTAGGGAGCGGGAGATCAAAGACCCAGTACTTC. Its protein is CSARLGSGRSKTQYF.

This clonotype was detected ten times or more. The chain carries TRBV2 and TRBJ1-1; D might be TRBD1 (5 bases). The ends were cut back, 9 bases at V and 4 bases at J, with 15 bases in the middle. The CDR3 totals 13 residues. In germline, CDR1 is SNHLY, CDR2 FYNNEI. Here the CDR3 reads CASQGGESTEAFF. The DNA for the CDR3 is TGTGCCAGTCAGGGTGGCGAGTCCACTGAAGCTTTCTTT.

This clonotype was counted at least ten times. The chain uses TRBV30 and TRBJ1-2; D unresolved. Germline CDR1 is GTSNPN and CDR2 is SVGIG (reference sequence). V was clipped by 3 bases and J by 0 bases, with 11 bases between them. This CDR3 comprises 14 residues. The CDR3 nucleotides read TGTGCCTGGAGCGTGGGCGTTACTAACTATGGCTACACCTTC. This sequence encodes CAWSVGVTNYGYTF.

The gene calls are TRBV7-7 and TRBJ2-2, with D maybe TRBD2 (6 bases). The V gene lost 4 bases and the J gene lost 1 base, with 7 bases spanning the gap. Germline CDR1 is SSHAT and CDR2 is FNYEAQ (reference sequence). This CDR3 is 14 amino acids long. The CDR3 loop is CASSSSENTGELFF. The DNA of the CDR3 is TGTGCCAGCAGCTCTAGCGAGAACACCGGGGAGCTGTTTTTT.

The chain recombines TRBV7-9 with TRBJ1-2; the D is unclear. The CDR3 extends over 14 amino acids. Trimming stripped 1 base from V and 4 bases from J, with 10 bases between. Germline values: CDR1 SEHNR, CDR2 FQNEAQ (reference sequence). This CDR3 reads CASSLDRSLYGYTF. The CDR3 DNA reads TGTGCCAGCAGCTTAGACCGGAGCCTCTATGGCTACACCTTC.

This clonotype was recorded at least ten times. The chain is built from TRBV2 and TRBJ2-5; weak D call: TRBD1 (6 bases). The length of the CDR3 is 13 residues. V lost 9 bases, J lost 2 bases, and 13 bases lay in between. Germline V gene data show CDR1 as SNHLY and CDR2 as FYNNEI. CDR3 in DNA: TGTGCCAGTGAACAGGGCCGGCAAGAGACCCAGTACTTC. Its protein is CASEQGRQETQYF.

Many counts were recorded for this clonotype. The chain joins TRBV24-1 to TRBJ1-3, with no clear D. The V and J ends lost 3 bases and 4 bases respectively, with 12 bases between them. The CDR3 extends over 15 amino acids. The germline CDR1 and CDR2 sequences are KGHDR and SFDVKD. CDR3 in amino acids: CATSDPLSGGNTIYF. CDR3 in DNA: TGTGCCACCAGTGATCCGCTATCGGGCGGAAACACCATATATTTT.

This clonotype was recorded at least ten times. The rearrangement joins TRBV28 to TRBJ2-1, with 13 nucleotides matching TRBD2. After removal of 3 bases from V and 10 bases from J, the junction contained 9 bases not matched to a gene. In germline, CDR1 is MDHEN, CDR2 SYDVKM. The length of the CDR3 is 16 residues. CDR3 region: CASSLSGTSGMREQFF. CDR3 nucleotide sequence: TGTGCCAGCAGTTTGAGCGGGACTAGCGGGATGCGGGAGCAGTTCTTC.

This chain links TRBV27 with TRBJ2-7; 8 bases are a match to TRBD1. V lost 6 bases, J lost 9 bases, and 4 bases stayed unmatched. The CDR3 extends over 11 amino acids. From germline, CDR1 is MNHEY and CDR2 SMNVEV (reference sequence). The CDR3 spells CASRDRVVQYF. CDR3 DNA sequence: TGTGCCAGCAGGGACAGGGTTGTGCAGTACTTC.